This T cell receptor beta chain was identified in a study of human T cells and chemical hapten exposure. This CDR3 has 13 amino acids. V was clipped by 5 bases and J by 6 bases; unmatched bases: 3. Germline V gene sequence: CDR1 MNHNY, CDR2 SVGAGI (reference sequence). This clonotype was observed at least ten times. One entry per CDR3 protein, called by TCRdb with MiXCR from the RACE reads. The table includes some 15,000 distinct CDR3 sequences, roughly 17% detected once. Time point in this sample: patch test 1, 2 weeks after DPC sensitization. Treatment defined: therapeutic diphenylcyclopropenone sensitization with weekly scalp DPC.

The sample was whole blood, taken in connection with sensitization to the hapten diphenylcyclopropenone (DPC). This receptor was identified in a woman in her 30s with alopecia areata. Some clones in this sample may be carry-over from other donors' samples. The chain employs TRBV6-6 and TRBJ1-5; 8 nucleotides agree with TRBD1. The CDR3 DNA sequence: TGTGCCAGCAGTCCGACAGGGGCTCAGCCCCAGCATTTT. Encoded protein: CASSPTGAQPQHF.